Presented here are 6 T cell receptor beta chains from one specimen sequenced in a study of T cells after yellow fever vaccination. TCRdb called the 5' RACE reads again in MiXCR, with one record for every CDR3 protein. The sample lists 300,000 or so distinct CDR3 sequences; around 7.3% were seen once. The sequenced sample was PBMCs, obtained around 45 days after the first yellow fever vaccination. These receptor sequences come from a man younger than 30 who received the YFV17D yellow fever vaccine.

The sample holds many counts of this clonotype. The CDR3 sequence is CASSEALPGAYGYTF. Written as DNA, the CDR3 is TGTGCCAGCAGTGAAGCGCTTCCGGGGGCCTATGGCTACACCTTC. The rearrangement uses TRBV6-1 and TRBJ1-2; perhaps TRBD1 as D (6 bases). The CDR3 has 15 amino acids. The germline V gene has CDR1 MNHNS and CDR2 SASEGT. Trimming took off 0 bases at V and 4 bases at J, with 12 bases between the two ends.

This clonotype appeared many times. This chain joins TRBV5-4 and TRBJ2-3, with no clear D. V dropped 0 bases and J dropped 3 bases, with 8 bases sitting between them. CDR3 length: 14 residues. Germline CDR1 is SGHNT and CDR2 is YYREEE (reference sequence). This CDR3 reads CASSLVPKTDTQYF. CDR3 sequence (DNA): TGTGCCAGCAGCTTGGTTCCAAAAACAGATACGCAGTATTTT.

The chain couples TRBV2 to TRBJ1-1; D ambiguous. The CDR3 contains 14 residues. The V end was cut by 9 bases, the J end by 0 bases, with 14 bases between. CDR1 is SNHLY, CDR2 FYNNEI, per germline. CDR3 sequence (DNA): TGTGCCAGTGTCAAGGAAGCTGTGAACACTGAAGCTTTCTTT. It codes for CASVKEAVNTEAFF.

In its sample, this clonotype was seen many times. The rearrangement joins TRBV7-2 to TRBJ1-1; 8 positions agree with TRBD1. Germline V gene sequence: CDR1 SGHTA, CDR2 FQGNSA. V lost 5 bases and J lost 5; bases outside the gene matches: 7. CDR3 length: 14 residues. DNA for the CDR3: TGTGCCAGCAGCCCGACAGGGGTGGAGACTGAAGCTTTCTTT. Translating it yields CASSPTGVETEAFF.

The V and J genes are TRBV4-2 and TRBJ2-1; no definite D call. This CDR3 region has 15 residues. Per the germline V gene, CDR1 is LGHNA and CDR2 is YNFKEQ. Trimming removed 1 base from V and 9 bases from J, with 16 bases in between. CDR3 sequence reads: CASSQGARDLREQFF. The DNA for the CDR3 is TGTGCCAGCAGCCAAGGGGCCCGAGACTTGCGTGAGCAGTTCTTC.

At least ten counts were recorded for this clonotype. V is TRBV5-1 and J is TRBJ1-4; D is unclear. Germline-derived CDR1 and CDR2 are SGHRS and YFSETQ. The CDR3 is 17 amino acids. V gave up 0 bases and J gave up 8 bases, with 20 bases separating them. CDR3 bases: TGCGCCAGCAGCTTGGACGTGGCCGGAGGGATGATCGAAAAACTGTTTTTT. Translation: CASSLDVAGGMIEKLFF.